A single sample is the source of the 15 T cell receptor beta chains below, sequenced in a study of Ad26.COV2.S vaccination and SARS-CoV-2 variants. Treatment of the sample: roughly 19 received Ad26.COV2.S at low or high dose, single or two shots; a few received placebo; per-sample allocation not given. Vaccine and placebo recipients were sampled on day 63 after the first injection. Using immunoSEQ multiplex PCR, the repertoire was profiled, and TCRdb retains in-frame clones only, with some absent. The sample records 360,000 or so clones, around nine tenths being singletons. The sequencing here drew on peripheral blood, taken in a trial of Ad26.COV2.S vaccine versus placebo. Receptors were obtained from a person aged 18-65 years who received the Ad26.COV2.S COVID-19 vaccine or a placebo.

The CDR3: CASSVNGQQETQYF. As DNA, the CDR3 is TGTGCCAGCAGCGTCAACGGACAGCAAGAGACCCAGTACTTC. The V and J genes are TRBV9 and TRBJ2-5; D may be TRBD1 (6 bases). The germline V and J ends were trimmed by 2 bases and 2 bases, with 10 bases remaining between them. Per the germline V gene, CDR1 is SGDLS and CDR2 is YYNGEE. CDR3 length: 14 residues.

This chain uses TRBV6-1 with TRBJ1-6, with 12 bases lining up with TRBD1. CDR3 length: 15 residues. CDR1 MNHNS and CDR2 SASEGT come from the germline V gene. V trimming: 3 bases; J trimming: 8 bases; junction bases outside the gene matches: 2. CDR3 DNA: TGTGCCAGCAGTGAGGGACAGGGGGCATATTCACCCCTCCACTTT. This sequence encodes CASSEGQGAYSPLHF.

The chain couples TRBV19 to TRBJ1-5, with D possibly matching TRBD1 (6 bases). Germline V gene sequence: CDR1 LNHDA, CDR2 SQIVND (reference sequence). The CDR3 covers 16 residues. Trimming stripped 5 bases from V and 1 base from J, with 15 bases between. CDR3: CASSWGAGGSNQPQHF. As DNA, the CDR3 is TGTGCCAGTAGTTGGGGGGCCGGGGGGAGCAATCAGCCCCAGCATTTT.

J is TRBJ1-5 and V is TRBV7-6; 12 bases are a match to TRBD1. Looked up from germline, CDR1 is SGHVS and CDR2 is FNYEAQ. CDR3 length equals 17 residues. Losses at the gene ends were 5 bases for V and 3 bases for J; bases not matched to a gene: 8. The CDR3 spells CASSQTGDRGLNQPQHF. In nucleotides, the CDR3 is TGTGCCAGCAGCCAAACGGGGGACAGGGGGCTCAATCAGCCCCAGCATTTT.

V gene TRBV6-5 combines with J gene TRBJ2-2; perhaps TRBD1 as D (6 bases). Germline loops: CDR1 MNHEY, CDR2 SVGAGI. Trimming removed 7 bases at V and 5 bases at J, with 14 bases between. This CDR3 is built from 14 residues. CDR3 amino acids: CASTASGETGELFF. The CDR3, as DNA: TGTGCCAGCACCGCCTCAGGGGAAACCGGGGAGCTGTTTTTT.

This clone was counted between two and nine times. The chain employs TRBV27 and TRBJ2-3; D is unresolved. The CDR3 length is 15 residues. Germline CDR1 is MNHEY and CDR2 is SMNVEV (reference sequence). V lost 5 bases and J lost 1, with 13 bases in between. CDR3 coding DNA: TGTGCCAGCAGTCCCGCCCACGAGGGCACAGATACGCAGTATTTT. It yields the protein CASSPAHEGTDTQYF.

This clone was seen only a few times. The DNA of the CDR3 is TGTGCCAGCTCACCTCCCGGTTTGCGGACCTACGAGCAGTACTTC. Protein: CASSPPGLRTYEQYF. This rearrangement joins TRBV18 to TRBJ2-7; D remains ambiguous. This CDR3 spans 15 amino acids. The germline V and J ends were trimmed by 3 bases and 2 bases, with 14 bases remaining between them. Germline-derived CDR1 and CDR2 are KGHSH and LQKENI.

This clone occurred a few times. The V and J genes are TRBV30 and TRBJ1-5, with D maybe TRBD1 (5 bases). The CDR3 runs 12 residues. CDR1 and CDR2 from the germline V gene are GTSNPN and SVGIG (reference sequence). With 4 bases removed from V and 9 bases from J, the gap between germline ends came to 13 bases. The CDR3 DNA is TGTGCCTGGAACCGGGGGTCCGGGCCCCAGCATTTT. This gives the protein CAWNRGSGPQHF.

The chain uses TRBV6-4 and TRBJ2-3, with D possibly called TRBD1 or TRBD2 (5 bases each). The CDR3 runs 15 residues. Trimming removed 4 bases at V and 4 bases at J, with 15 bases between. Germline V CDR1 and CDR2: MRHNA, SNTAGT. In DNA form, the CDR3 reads TGTGCCAGCAGTGGGGACGGTTCTACGGCAGATACGCAGTATTTT. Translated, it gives CASSGDGSTADTQYF.

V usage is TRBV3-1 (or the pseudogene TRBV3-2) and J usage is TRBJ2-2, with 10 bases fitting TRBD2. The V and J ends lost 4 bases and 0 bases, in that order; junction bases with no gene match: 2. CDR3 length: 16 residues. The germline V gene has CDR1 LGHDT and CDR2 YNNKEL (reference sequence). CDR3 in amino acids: CASSRTSGANTGELFF. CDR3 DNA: TGTGCCAGCAGCCGGACTAGCGGAGCGAACACCGGGGAGCTGTTTTTT.

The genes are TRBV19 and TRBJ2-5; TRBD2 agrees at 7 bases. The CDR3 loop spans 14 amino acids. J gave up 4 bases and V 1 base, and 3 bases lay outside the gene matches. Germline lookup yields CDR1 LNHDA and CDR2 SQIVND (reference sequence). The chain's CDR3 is CASSIGGSGETQYF. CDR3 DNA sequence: TGTGCCAGTAGTATAGGCGGGAGCGGAGAGACCCAGTACTTC.

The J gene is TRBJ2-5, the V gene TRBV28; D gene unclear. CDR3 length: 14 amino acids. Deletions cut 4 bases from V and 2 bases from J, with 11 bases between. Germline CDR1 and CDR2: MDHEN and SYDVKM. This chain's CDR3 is CASSSIGRQETQYF. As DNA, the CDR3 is TGTGCCAGCAGTTCCATAGGACGGCAAGAGACCCAGTACTTC.

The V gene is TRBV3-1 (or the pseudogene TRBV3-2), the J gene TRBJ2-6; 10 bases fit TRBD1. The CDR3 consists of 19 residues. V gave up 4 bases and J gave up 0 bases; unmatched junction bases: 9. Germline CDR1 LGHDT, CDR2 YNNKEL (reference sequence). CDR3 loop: CASSPRDRGSFSGANVLTF. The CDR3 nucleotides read TGTGCCAGCAGCCCCCGGGACAGGGGATCCTTCTCTGGGGCCAACGTCCTGACTTTC.

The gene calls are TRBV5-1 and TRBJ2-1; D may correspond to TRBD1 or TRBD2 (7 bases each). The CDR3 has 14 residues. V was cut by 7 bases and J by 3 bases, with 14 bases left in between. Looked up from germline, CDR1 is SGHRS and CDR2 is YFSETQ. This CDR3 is CASDRGDSYNEQFF. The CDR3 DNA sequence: TGCGCCAGCGATCGGGGGGACAGCTACAATGAGCAGTTCTTC.

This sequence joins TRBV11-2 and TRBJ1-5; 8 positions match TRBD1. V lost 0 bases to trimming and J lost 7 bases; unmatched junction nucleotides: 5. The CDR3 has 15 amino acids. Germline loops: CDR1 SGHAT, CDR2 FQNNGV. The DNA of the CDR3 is TGTGCCAGCAGCTTAGATGGACAGGGCTGGCAGCCCCAGCATTTT. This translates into CASSLDGQGWQPQHF.